These 15 T cell receptor beta chains originate from one sample sequenced in a study of T cells expressing NK-cell markers. TCRdb re-called the 5' RACE reads and gives one entry per CDR3 protein, without DNA. The sample has about 430,000 distinct CDR3 sequences, and its top ten clones hold approximately 1.4%. Sequenced input: blood T cells: a sorted CD56 or NKG2C T cell subset, CD4+ or CD8+ T cells, or bulk PBMC T cells (not recorded which). These receptors all stem from a woman aged 50 to 60 in good health.

The chain joins TRBV5-1 to TRBJ2-3; TCRdb proposes TRBD1, but this gene call is untestable without DNA. The CDR3 is made up of 15 amino acids. The V gene's germline CDR1 is SGHRS and CDR2 YFSETQ. CDR3 region: CASSSTEGMTDTQYF.

The chain recombines TRBV27 with TRBJ2-1; TCRdb outputs TRBD2, but without DNA this stays unchecked. This CDR3 region has 16 residues. The V gene's germline CDR1 is MNHEY and CDR2 SMNVEV (reference sequence). CDR3 in amino acids: CASSLFPQRELNEQFF.

The CDR3 spells CASSSGSGRISYNEQFF. The chain has TRBV5-1 and TRBJ2-1; with no DNA, the TCRdb D assignment of TRBD1 cannot be verified. The CDR3 is made up of 17 amino acids. CDR1 is SGHRS and CDR2 is YFSETQ in the germline V gene.

The CDR3 reads CASSIAGTTNTGELFF. The J gene is TRBJ2-2, the V gene TRBV19; TCRdb gives TRBD1 as the D gene, but with no DNA this cannot be confirmed. Germline CDR1 LNHDA, CDR2 SQIVND (reference sequence). The CDR3 has 16 residues.

The gene calls are TRBV6-6 and TRBJ2-1; TCRdb returns TRBD2, unconfirmable since there is no DNA. CDR3 size: 15 residues. In germline, CDR1 is MNHNY, CDR2 SVGAGI (reference sequence). The CDR3 here is CASSTSGGIYNEQFF.

The chain combines TRBV4-1 with TRBJ1-2; as DNA is missing, the TRBD1 call by TCRdb cannot be tested. Germline V gene lookup returns CDR1 MGHRA and CDR2 YSYEKL. This CDR3 region has 16 residues. The CDR3 region is CASKGTVIPVVYGYTF.

The V gene is TRBV4-1, the J gene TRBJ2-3; TCRdb names TRBD1, which stays unverified in the absence of DNA. From germline, CDR1 is MGHRA and CDR2 YSYEKL. The CDR3 is 17 residues long. The CDR3 here is CASSPVIGVRAGDTQYF.

The chain couples TRBV27 to TRBJ2-1; absent DNA, TCRdb's TRBD1 call cannot be checked. Germline V gene lookup returns CDR1 MNHEY and CDR2 SMNVEV (reference sequence). This CDR3 has 16 amino acids. The CDR3 sequence: CASSFWGQGRYNEQFF.

V usage is TRBV4-1 and J usage is TRBJ2-7. This CDR3 contains 16 residues. Germline V gene sequence: CDR1 MGHRA, CDR2 YSYEKL. The CDR3 reads CASSQGFSQPKREQYF.

The rearrangement uses TRBV4-1 and TRBJ1-2. Germline CDR1 is MGHRA and CDR2 is YSYEKL. The length of the CDR3 is 19 residues. This CDR3 is CASSQDISRDGGANYGYTF.

V and J are TRBV5-1 and TRBJ2-2; TCRdb's D gene call, TRBD1, goes unchecked for lack of DNA. Germline CDR1 SGHRS, CDR2 YFSETQ. The CDR3 consists of 14 residues. CDR3 loop: CASSLVPVNGELFF.

This rearrangement joins TRBV29-1 to TRBJ2-7. Germline V gene data show CDR1 as SQVTM and CDR2 as ANQGSEA. There are 11 residues in the CDR3. The CDR3 reads CSVVNVYEQYF.

The V and J genes are TRBV5-6 and TRBJ2-1; the TCRdb call, TRBD2, lacks DNA for checking. Germline V gives CDR1 SGHDT, CDR2 YYEEEE. This CDR3 has 13 residues. The CDR3 loop reads CATEGRSGGEQFF.

The chain is built from TRBV6-5 and TRBJ2-5. Germline CDR1 reads MNHEY; CDR2 reads SVGAGI. The CDR3 runs 14 residues. CDR3 residues: CASSYSRVGETQYF.

The chain couples TRBV10-3 to TRBJ1-1. The CDR3 has 11 amino acids. Germline-derived CDR1 and CDR2 are ENHRY and SYGVKD. CDR3 amino acids: CAIQMNTEAFF.